These T cell receptor beta chains were read from a single sample in a study of blood T cell repertoires in COVID-19. Assay: immunoSEQ multiplex PCR; the TCRdb copy retains only in-frame clones and omits some. The sample yields 100,000 or so clones, around four fifths seen once. The material sequenced was peripheral blood. These receptor sequences come from a man aged 45-60 years with active or convalescent COVID-19. Both conserved end residues are part of each CDR3. Each record gives: V gene, D gene, J gene, clone size, CDR3 protein, CDR3 DNA. D genes are given only for firm matches. Clone size is given for some rows only: seen once, a few or many times, or a class if the clone is expanded.

>TRBV6-4|TRBD1|TRBJ1-6|.
CATGQGANSPLHF
TGTGCCACCGGACAGGGGGCTAATTCACCCCTCCACTTT
>TRBV30|.|TRBJ1-2|.
CASAGNYGYTF
TGTGCCTCCGCGGGTAACTATGGCTACACCTTC
>TRBV19|.|TRBJ2-6|.
CATRDRRSAGANVLTF
TGTGCCACCCGGGATCGGCGGTCCGCCGGGGCCAACGTCCTGACTTTC
>TRBV5-1|TRBD2|TRBJ2-1|.
CASSQSARSLAGEKFF
TGCGCCAGCAGCCAGAGTGCGCGGAGTCTAGCGGGAGAGAAGTTCTTC
>TRBV30|.|TRBJ2-2|.
CAWSPGVLTGELFF
TGTGCCTGGAGTCCAGGGGTTCTTACCGGGGAGCTGTTTTTT
>TRBV24-1|TRBD2|TRBJ2-4|.
CATSDTGTSGKNIQYF
TGTGCCACCAGTGATACCGGGACTAGCGGGAAAAACATTCAGTACTTC
>TRBV24-1|.|TRBJ2-5|.
CATSDPPRQGGKETQYF
TGTGCCACCAGTGATCCCCCCCGGCAGGGGGGTAAAGAGACCCAGTACTTC
>TRBV7-8|.|TRBJ2-1|.
CASSLGQGGEQFF
TGTGCCAGCAGCTTAGGGCAGGGTGGCGAGCAGTTCTTC
>TRBV20-1|TRBD2|TRBJ2-3|.
CSASGGRTSGTYGDTQYF
TGCAGTGCTAGTGGTGGGAGGACTAGCGGGACGTACGGAGATACGCAGTATTTT
>TRBV29-1|.|TRBJ1-3|.
CSATAPRNTIYF
TGCAGCGCGACAGCACCTCGAAACACCATATATTTT
>TRBV5-5|.|TRBJ2-7|.
CASSLVPGYYEQYF
TGTGCCAGCAGCTTGGTCCCAGGGTACTACGAGCAGTACTTC
>TRBV28|.|TRBJ2-7|.
CASRNSYEQYF
TGTGCCAGCAGGAATAGCTACGAGCAGTACTTC
>TRBV5-1|.|TRBJ2-7|.
CASSLIRSSYEQYF
TGCGCCAGCAGCTTGATACGTAGCTCCTACGAGCAGTACTTC
>TRBV6-5|.|TRBJ1-4|.
CASSYGRGGGEKLFF
TGTGCCAGCAGTTACGGACGGGGTGGTGGAGAAAAACTGTTTTTT
>TRBV9|.|TRBJ1-1|.
CASSPRRVGTEAFF
TGTGCCAGCAGCCCTCGGCGGGTAGGCACTGAAGCTTTCTTT
>TRBV11-3|TRBD2|TRBJ2-3|.
CASSVGLAESDTQYF
TGTGCCAGCAGCGTGGGACTAGCGGAATCAGATACGCAGTATTTT
>TRBV30|TRBD2|TRBJ2-3|once
CAWSKSGGTDTQYF
TGTGCCTGGAGTAAGAGCGGGGGCACAGATACGCAGTATTTT
>TRBV25-1|TRBD2|TRBJ2-1|.
CASSDRWVKAGDEQFF
TGTGCCAGCAGTGATCGGTGGGTTAAGGCGGGAGATGAGCAGTTCTTC
>TRBV29-1|TRBD1|TRBJ2-5|.
CSVETGGAETQYF
TGCAGCGTTGAAACAGGGGGCGCGGAGACCCAGTACTTC
>TRBV6-1|.|TRBJ1-4|.
CASSEPGTTEKLFF
TGTGCCAGCAGTGAACCCGGGACAACTGAAAAACTGTTTTTT
>TRBV5-6|.|TRBJ1-3|few
CASSLPDSSGNTIYF
TGTGCCAGCAGCTTACCGGACAGCTCTGGAAACACCATATATTTT
>TRBV2|.|TRBJ2-1|.
CASSEEAGGERRQFF
TGTGCCAGCAGTGAAGAAGCGGGCGGGGAGCGGCGGCAGTTCTTC
>TRBV5-1|.|TRBJ2-7|.
CASSLEGEEQYF
TGCGCCAGCAGCTTGGAAGGGGAAGAGCAGTACTTC
>TRBV5-8|TRBD1|TRBJ2-1|.
CASSFGTGGNEQFF
TGTGCCAGCAGCTTCGGGACAGGGGGCAATGAGCAGTTCTTC
>TRBV5-4|TRBD2|TRBJ2-1|.
CASSPIAGGSYNEQFF
TGTGCCAGCAGCCCCATAGCGGGAGGCTCCTACAATGAGCAGTTCTTC
>TRBV18|.|TRBJ1-2|.
CASSPTDTYGYTF
TGTGCCAGCTCCCCGACGGACACCTATGGCTACACCTTC
>TRBV19|TRBD1|TRBJ2-1|.
CASSDQTGGLFF
TGTGCCAGTAGTGACCAGACAGGGGGACTGTTCTTC
>TRBV10-3|.|TRBJ2-7|.
CAISEGGYEQYF
TGTGCCATCAGTGAGGGAGGTTACGAGCAGTACTTC
>TRBV5-1|TRBD1|TRBJ1-2|.
CASSLASRDRGYGYTF
TGCGCCAGCAGCTTGGCCAGCCGGGACAGAGGGTATGGCTACACCTTC
>TRBV29-1|.|TRBJ2-7|once
CSVIPQGGGSYEQYF
TGCAGCGTTATCCCCCAGGGGGGAGGCTCCTACGAGCAGTACTTC
>TRBV4-2|.|TRBJ1-1|.
CASSQLVGAVNTEAFF
TGTGCCAGCAGCCAGTTGGTGGGGGCGGTAAACACTGAAGCTTTCTTT
>TRBV5-6|.|TRBJ2-5|.
CASSLGHSETQYF
TGTGCCAGCAGTTTGGGACACTCGGAGACCCAGTACTTC